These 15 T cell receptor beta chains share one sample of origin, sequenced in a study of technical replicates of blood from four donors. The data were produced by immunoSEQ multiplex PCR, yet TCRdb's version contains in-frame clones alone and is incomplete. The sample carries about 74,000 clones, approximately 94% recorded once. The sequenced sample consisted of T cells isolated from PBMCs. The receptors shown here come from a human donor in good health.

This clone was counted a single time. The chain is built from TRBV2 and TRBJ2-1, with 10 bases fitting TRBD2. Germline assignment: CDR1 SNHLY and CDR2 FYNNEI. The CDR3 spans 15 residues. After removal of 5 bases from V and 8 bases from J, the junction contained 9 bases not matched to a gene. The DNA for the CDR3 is TGTGCCAGCAGTCAGTCTAGCGGGAGCATTGATGAGCAGTTCTTC. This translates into CASSQSSGSIDEQFF.

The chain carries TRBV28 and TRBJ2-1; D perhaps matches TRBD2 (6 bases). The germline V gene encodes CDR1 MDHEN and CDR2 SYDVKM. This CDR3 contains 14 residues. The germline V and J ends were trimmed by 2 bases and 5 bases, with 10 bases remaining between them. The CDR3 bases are TGTGCCAGCAGTTTAATCGGGAGAGACAATGAGCAGTTCTTC. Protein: CASSLIGRDNEQFF.

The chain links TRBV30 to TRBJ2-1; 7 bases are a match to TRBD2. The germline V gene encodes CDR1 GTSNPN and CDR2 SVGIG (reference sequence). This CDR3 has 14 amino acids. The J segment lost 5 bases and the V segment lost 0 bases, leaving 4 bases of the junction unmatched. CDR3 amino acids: CAWSVWLADNEQFF. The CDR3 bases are TGTGCCTGGAGTGTATGGCTAGCGGACAATGAGCAGTTCTTC.

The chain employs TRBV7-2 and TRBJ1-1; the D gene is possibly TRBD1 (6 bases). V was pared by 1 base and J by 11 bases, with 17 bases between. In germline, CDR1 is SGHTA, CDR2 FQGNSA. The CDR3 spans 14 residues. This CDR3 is CASSLDSIQGKAFF. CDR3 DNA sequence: TGTGCCAGCAGCTTAGATTCCATTCAGGGGAAGGCTTTCTTT. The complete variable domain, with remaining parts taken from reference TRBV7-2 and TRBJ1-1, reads GAGVSQSPSNKVTEKGKDVELRCDPISGHTALYWYRQSLGQGLEFLIYFQGNSAPDKSGLPSDRFSAERTGGSVSTLTIQRTQQEDSAVYLCASSLDSIQGKAFFGQGTRLTVV.

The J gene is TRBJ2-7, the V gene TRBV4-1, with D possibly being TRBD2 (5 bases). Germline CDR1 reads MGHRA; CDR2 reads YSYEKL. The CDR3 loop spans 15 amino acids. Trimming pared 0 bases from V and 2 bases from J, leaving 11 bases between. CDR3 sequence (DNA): TGCGCCAGCAGCCAAGATGTGGACTCAACCTACGAGCAGTACTTC. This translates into CASSQDVDSTYEQYF.

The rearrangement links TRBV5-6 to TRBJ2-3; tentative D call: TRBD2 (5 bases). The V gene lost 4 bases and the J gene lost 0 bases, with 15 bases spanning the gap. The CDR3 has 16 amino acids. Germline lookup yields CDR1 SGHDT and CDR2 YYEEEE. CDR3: CASSILLGPSTDTQYF. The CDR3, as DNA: TGTGCCAGCAGCATCCTACTAGGACCCAGCACAGATACGCAGTATTTT.

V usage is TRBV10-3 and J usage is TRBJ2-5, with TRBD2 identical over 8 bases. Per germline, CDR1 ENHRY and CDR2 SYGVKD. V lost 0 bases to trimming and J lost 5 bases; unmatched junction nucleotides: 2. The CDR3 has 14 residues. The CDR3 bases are TGTGCCATCAGTGAGTCAGCGGGAGACGAGACCCAGTACTTC. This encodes CAISESAGDETQYF.

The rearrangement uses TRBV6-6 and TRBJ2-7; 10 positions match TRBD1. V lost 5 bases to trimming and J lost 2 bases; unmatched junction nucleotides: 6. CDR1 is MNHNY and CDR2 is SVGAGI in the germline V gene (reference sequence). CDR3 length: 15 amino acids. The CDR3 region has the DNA TGTGCCAGCAGTCGGGGACAGGGGAACCCCTACGAGCAGTACTTC. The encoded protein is CASSRGQGNPYEQYF.

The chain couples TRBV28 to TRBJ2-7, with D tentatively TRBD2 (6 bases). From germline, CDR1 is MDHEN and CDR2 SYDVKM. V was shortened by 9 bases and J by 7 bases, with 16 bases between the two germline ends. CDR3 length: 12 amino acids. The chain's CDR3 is CASRRDLGEQYF. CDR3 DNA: TGTGCCAGTCGGCGGGACTTGGGGGAGCAGTACTTC.

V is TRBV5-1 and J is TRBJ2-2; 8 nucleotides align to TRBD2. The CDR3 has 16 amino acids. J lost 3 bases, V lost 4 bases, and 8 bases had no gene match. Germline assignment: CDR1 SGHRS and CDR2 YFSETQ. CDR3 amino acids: CASSRVLAEYTGELFF. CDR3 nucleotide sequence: TGCGCCAGCAGCCGTGTACTAGCGGAGTACACCGGGGAGCTGTTTTTT.

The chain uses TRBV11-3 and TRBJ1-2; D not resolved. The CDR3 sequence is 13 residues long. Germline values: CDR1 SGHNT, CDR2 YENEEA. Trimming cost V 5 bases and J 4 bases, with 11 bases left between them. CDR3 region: CASSRLRSYGYTF. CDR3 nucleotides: TGTGCCAGCAGCCGACTGAGGTCCTATGGCTACACCTTC. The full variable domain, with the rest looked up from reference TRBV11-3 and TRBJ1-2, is EAGVVQSPRYKIIEKKQPVAFWCNPISGHNTLYWYLQNLGQGPELLIRYENEEAVDDSQLPKDRFSAERLKGVDSTLKIQPAELGDSAVYLCASSRLRSYGYTFGSGTRLTVV.

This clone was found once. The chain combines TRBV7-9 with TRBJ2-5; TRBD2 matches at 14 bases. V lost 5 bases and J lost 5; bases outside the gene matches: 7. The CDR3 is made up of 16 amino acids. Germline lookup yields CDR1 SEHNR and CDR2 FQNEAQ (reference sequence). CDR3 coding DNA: TGTGCCAGCAGCCCCCCGGGACTAGCGGGAGCGGAGACCCAGTACTTC. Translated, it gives CASSPPGLAGAETQYF.

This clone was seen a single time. The CDR3 is CASSRGPLYNEQFF. The CDR3 DNA reads as TGTGCCAGCTCGAGGGGGCCCCTCTACAATGAGCAGTTCTTC. The V and J genes are TRBV27 and TRBJ2-1, with 7 bases lining up with TRBD1. CDR3 length: 14 amino acids. Germline CDR1 is MNHEY and CDR2 is SMNVEV (reference sequence). V lost 8 bases, J lost 3 bases, and 7 bases stayed unmatched.

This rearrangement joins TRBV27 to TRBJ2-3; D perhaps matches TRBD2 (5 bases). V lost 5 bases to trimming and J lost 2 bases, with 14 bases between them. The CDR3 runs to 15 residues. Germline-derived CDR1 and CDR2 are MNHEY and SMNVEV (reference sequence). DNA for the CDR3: TGTGCCAGCAGTCAGAGGGTTCTTGTCACAGATACGCAGTATTTT. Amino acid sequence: CASSQRVLVTDTQYF.

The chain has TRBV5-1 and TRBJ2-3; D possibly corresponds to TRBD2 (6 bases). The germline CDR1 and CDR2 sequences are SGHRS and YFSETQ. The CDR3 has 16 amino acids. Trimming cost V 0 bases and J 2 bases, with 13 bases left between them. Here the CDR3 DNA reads TGCGCCAGCAGCTTGGGGCCCGGAGGGCACACAGATACGCAGTATTTT. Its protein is CASSLGPGGHTDTQYF. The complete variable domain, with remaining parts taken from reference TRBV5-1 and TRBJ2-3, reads KAGVTQTPRYLIKTRGQQVTLSCSPISGHRSVSWYQQTPGQGLQFLFEYFSETQRNKGNFPGRFSGRQFSNSRSEMNVSTLELGDSALYLCASSLGPGGHTDTQYFGPGTRLTVL.